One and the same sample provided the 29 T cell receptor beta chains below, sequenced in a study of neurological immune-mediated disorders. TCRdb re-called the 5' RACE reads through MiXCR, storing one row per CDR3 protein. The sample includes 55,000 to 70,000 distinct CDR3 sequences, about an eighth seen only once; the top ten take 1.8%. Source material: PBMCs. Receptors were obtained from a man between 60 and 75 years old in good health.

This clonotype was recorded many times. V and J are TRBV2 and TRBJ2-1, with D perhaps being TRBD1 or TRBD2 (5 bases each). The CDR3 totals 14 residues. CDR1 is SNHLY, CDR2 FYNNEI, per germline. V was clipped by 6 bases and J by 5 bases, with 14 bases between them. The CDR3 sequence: CASSAGTPNNEQFF. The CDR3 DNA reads TGTGCCAGCAGCGCCGGGACGCCGAACAATGAGCAGTTCTTC.

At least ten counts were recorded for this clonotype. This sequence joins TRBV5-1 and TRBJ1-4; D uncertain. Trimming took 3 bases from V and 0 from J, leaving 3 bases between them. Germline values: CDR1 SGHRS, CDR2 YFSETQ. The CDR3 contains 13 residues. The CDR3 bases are TGCGCCAGCAGCTCAACAACTAATGAAAAACTGTTTTTT. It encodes CASSSTTNEKLFF.

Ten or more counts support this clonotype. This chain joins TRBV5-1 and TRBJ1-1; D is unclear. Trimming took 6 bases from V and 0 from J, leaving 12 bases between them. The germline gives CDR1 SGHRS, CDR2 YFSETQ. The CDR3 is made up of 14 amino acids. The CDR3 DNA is TGCGCCAGCAACACCGACGGCATGAACACTGAAGCTTTCTTT. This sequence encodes CASNTDGMNTEAFF.

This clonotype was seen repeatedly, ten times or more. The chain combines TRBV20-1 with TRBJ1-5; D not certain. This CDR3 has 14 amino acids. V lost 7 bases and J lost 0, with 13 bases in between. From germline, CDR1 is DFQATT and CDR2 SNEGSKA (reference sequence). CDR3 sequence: CSVRRQNSNQPQHF. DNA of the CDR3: TGCAGTGTTCGCCGGCAAAATAGCAATCAGCCCCAGCATTTT.

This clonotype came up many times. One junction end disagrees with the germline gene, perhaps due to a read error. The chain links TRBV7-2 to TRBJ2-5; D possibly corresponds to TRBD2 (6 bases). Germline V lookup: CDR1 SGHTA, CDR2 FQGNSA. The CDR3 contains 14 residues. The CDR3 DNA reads TGTGCCAGCAGCGGGGGGACGTACCAAGAGACCCGGTACTTC. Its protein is CASSGGTYQETRYF.

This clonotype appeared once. The CDR3 sequence: CASKISGFTDTQYF. For the CDR3, the DNA is TGTGCCAGCAAGATATCCGGTTTCACAGATACGCAGTATTTT. The chain recombines TRBV7-8 with TRBJ2-3; D remains unclear. Trimming cost V 7 bases and J 2 bases, with 13 bases left between them. The germline CDR1 and CDR2 sequences are SGHVS and FQNEAQ. CDR3 length: 14 residues.

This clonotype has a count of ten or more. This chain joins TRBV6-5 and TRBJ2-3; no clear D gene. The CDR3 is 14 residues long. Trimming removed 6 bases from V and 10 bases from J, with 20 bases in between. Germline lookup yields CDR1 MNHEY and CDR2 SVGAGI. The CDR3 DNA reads TGTGCCAGCAGACCAGATCTCCAATCCCCGTCGCAGTATTTT. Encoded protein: CASRPDLQSPSQYF.

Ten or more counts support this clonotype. The CDR3 coding sequence is TGTGCCAGCAGTTGGGACAGCAATTCACCCCTCCACTTT. Its translation: CASSWDSNSPLHF. This rearrangement joins TRBV7-9 to TRBJ1-6, with 7 positions matching TRBD1. Germline trimming cut 6 bases from V and 7 bases from J; bases unmatched to any gene: 3. CDR1 is SEHNR and CDR2 is FQNEAQ in the germline V gene (reference sequence). This CDR3 is built from 13 residues.

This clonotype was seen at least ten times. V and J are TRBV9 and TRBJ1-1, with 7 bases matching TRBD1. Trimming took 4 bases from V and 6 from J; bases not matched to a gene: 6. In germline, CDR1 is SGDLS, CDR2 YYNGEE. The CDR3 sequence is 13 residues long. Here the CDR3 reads CASSPRQGSEAFF. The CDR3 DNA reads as TGTGCCAGCAGCCCTCGACAGGGTTCTGAAGCTTTCTTT.

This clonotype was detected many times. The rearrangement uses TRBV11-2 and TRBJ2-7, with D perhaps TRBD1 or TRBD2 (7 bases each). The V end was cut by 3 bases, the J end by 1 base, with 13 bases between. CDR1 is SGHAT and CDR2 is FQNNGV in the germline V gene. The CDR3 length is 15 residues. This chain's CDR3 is CASSLGGTASYEQYF. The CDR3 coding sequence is TGTGCCAGCAGCTTGGGGGGGACAGCTTCCTACGAGCAGTACTTC.

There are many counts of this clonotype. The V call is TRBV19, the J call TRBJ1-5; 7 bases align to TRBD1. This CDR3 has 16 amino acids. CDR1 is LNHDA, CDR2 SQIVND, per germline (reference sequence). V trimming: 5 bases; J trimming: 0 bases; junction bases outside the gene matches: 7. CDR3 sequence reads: CASSVRGTDSNQPQHF. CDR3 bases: TGTGCCAGTAGTGTGCGAGGGACAGATAGCAATCAGCCCCAGCATTTT.

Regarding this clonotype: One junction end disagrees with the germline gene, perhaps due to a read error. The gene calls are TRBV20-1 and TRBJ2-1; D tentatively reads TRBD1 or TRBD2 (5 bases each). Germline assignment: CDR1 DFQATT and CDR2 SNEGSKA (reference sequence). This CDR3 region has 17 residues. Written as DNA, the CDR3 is TGCAGTGCTAGAGATGTCCTGACCGGGACCGGAAGCATGCAGCACTTCTTC. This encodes CSARDVLTGTGSMQHFF.

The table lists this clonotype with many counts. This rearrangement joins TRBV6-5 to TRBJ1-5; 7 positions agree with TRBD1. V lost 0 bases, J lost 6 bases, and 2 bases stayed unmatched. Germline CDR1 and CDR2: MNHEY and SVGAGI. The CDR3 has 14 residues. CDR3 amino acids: CASSYSQGVQPQHF. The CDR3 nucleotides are TGTGCCAGCAGTTACTCCCAGGGGGTTCAGCCCCAGCATTTT.

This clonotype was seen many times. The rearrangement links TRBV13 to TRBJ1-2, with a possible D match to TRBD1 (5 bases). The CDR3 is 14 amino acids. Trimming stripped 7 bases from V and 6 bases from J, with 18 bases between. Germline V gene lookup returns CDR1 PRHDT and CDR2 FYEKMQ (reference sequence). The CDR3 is CASNFGGKINGYTF. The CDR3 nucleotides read TGTGCCAGCAATTTCGGGGGTAAGATCAATGGCTACACCTTC. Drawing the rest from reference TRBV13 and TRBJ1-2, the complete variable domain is AAGVIQSPRHLIKEKRETATLKCYPIPRHDTVYWYQQGPGQDPQFLISFYEKMQSDKGSIPDRFSAQQFSDYHSELNMSSLELGDSALYFCASNFGGKINGYTFGSGTRLTVV.

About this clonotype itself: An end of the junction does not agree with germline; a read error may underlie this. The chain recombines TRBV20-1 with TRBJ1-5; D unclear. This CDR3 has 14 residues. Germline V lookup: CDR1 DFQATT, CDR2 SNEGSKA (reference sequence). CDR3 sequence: CSARVPESNQTQHF. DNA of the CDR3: TGCAGTGCTAGAGTCCCAGAGAGCAATCAGACCCAGCACTTT.

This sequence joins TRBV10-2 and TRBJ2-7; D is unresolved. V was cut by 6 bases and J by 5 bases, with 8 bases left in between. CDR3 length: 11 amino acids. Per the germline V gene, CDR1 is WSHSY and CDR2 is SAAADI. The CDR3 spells CASRDGHEQYF. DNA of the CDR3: TGCGCCAGCAGAGACGGCCACGAGCAGTACTTC.

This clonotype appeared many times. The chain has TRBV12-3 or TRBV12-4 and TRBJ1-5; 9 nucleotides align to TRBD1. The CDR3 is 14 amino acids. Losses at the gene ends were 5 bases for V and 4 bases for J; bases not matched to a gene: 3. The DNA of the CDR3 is TGTGCCAGCAGTCCGGGACAGGGTAATCAGCCCCAGCATTTT. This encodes CASSPGQGNQPQHF.

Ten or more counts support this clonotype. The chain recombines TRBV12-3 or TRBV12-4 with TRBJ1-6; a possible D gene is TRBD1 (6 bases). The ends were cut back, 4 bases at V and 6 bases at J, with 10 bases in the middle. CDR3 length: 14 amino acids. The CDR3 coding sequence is TGTGCCAGCAGTTCGAGACAGGCTAATTCACCCCTCCACTTT. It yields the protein CASSSRQANSPLHF.

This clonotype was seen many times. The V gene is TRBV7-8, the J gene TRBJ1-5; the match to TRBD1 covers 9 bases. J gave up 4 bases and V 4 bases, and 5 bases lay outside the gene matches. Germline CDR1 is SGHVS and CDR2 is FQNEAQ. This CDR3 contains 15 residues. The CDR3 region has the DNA TGTGCCAGCAGCTCCACAGGGGGCAAGAATCAGCCCCAGCATTTT. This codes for CASSSTGGKNQPQHF.

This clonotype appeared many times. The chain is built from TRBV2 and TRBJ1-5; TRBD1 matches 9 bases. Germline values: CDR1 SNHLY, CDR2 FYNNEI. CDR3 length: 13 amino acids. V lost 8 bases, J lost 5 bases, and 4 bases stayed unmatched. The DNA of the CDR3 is TGTGCCAGCGGTCGGGACAGGGATCAGCCCCAGCATTTT. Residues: CASGRDRDQPQHF.

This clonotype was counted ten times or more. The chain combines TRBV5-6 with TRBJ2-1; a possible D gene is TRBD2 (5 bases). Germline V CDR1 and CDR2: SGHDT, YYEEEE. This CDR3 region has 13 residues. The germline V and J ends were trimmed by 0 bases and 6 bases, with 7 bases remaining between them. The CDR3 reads CASSLVRGNEQFF. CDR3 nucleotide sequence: TGTGCCAGCAGCTTGGTTCGGGGCAATGAGCAGTTCTTC.

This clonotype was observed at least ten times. CDR3 loop: CASSLNLAGGIETQYF. The CDR3 DNA is TGTGCCAGCAGTTTAAATCTAGCGGGGGGGATAGAGACCCAGTACTTC. The V and J genes are TRBV12-3 or TRBV12-4 and TRBJ2-5; 12 nucleotides line up with TRBD2. The CDR3 is 16 residues long. The trim removed 2 bases at V and 4 bases at J, leaving 5 bases unmatched.

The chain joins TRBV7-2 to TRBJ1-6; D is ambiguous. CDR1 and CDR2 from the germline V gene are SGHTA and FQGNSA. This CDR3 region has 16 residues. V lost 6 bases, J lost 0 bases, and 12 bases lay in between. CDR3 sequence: CASRLGRSSYNSPLHF. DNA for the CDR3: TGTGCCAGCAGACTCGGACGGAGCTCCTATAATTCACCCCTCCACTTT. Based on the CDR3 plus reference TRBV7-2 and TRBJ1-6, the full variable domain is GAGVSQSPSNKVTEKGKDVELRCDPISGHTALYWYRQSLGQGLEFLIYFQGNSAPDKSGLPSDRFSAERTGGSVSTLTIQRTQQEDSAVYLCASRLGRSSYNSPLHFGNGTRLTVT.

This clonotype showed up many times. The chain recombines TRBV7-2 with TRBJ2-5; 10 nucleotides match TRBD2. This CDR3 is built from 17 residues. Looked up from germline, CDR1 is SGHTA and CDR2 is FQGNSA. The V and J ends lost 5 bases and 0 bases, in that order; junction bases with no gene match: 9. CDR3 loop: CASSPLGLAGDQETQYF. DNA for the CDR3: TGTGCCAGCAGCCCCCTCGGCCTAGCGGGGGACCAAGAGACCCAGTACTTC. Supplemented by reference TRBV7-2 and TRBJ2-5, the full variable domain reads GAGVSQSPSNKVTEKGKDVELRCDPISGHTALYWYRQSLGQGLEFLIYFQGNSAPDKSGLPSDRFSAERTGGSVSTLTIQRTQQEDSAVYLCASSPLGLAGDQETQYFGPGTRLLVL.

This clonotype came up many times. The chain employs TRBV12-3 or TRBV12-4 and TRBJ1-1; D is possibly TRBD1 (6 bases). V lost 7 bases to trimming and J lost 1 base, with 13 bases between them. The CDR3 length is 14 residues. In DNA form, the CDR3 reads TGTGCCAGCACCCGGAGGGGGACGAACACTGAAGCTTTCTTT. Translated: CASTRRGTNTEAFF.

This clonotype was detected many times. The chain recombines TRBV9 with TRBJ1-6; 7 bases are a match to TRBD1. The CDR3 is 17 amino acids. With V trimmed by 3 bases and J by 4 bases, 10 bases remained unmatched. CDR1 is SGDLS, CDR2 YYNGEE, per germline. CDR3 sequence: CASSATSGTDYNSPLHF. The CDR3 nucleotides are TGTGCCAGCAGCGCTACCTCCGGGACAGATTATAATTCACCCCTCCACTTT.

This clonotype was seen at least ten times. The CDR3 sequence is CASSSPQGRVGDTQYF. DNA of the CDR3: TGTGCCAGCAGTTCCCCACAGGGACGGGTGGGAGATACGCAGTATTTT. This sequence joins TRBV12-3 or TRBV12-4 and TRBJ2-3, with a possible D match to TRBD1 (6 bases). CDR3 size: 16 residues. V was trimmed by 4 bases and J by 5 bases, leaving 19 bases between them.

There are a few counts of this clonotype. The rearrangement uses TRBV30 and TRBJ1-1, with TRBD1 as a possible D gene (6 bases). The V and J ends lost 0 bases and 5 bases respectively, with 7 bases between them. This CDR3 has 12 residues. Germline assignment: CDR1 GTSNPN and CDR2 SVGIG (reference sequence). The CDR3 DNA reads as TGTGCCTGGAGTGTAGGGGGGACTGAAGCTTTCTTT. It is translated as CAWSVGGTEAFF. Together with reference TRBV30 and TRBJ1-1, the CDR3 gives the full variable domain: SQTIHQWPATLVQPVGSPLSLECTVEGTSNPNLYWYRQAAGRGLQLLFYSVGIGQISSEVPQNLSASRPQDRQFILSSKKLLLSDSGFYLCAWSVGGTEAFFGQGTRLTVV.

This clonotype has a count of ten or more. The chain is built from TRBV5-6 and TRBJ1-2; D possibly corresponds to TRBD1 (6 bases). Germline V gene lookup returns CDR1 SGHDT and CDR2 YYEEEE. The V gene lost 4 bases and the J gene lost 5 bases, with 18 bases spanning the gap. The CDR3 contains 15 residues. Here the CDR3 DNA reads TGTGCCAGCAGCGGGAGCGCGGGGGCTTGGTATGGCTACACCTTC. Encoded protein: CASSGSAGAWYGYTF. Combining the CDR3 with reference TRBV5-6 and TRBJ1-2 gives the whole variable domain DAGVTQSPTHLIKTRGQQVTLRCSPKSGHDTVSWYQQALGQGPQFIFQYYEEEERQRGNFPDRFSGHQFPNYSSELNVNALLLGDSALYLCASSGSAGAWYGYTFGSGTRLTVV.